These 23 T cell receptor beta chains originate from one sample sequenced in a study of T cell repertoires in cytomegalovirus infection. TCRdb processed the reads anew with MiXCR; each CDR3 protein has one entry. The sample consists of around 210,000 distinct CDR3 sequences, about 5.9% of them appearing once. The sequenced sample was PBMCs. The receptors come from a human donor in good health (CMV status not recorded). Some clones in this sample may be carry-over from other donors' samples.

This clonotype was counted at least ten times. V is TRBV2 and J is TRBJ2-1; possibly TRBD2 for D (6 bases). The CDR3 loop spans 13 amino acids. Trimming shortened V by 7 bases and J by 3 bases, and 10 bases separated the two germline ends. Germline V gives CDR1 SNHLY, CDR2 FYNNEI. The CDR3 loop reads CASNLGGYNEQFF. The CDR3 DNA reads TGTGCCAGCAATTTGGGGGGCTACAATGAGCAGTTCTTC.

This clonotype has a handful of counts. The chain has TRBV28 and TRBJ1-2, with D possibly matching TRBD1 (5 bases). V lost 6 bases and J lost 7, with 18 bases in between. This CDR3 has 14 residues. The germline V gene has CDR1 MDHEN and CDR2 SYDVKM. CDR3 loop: CASSTPGGGAGYTF. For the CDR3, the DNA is TGTGCCAGCAGCACCCCCGGGGGAGGGGCTGGCTACACCTTC.

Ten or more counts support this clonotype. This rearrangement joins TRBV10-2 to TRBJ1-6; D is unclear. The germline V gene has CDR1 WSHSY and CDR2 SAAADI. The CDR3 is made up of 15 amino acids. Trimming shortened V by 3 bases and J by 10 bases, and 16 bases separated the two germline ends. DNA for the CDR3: TGCGCCAGCAGTGAATTTGGGGTAGCGGAATCACCCCTCCACTTT. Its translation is CASSEFGVAESPLHF.

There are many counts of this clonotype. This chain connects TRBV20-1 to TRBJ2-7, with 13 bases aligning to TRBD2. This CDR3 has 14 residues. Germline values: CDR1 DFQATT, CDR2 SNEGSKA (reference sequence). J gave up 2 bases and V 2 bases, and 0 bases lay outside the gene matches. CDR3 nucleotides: TGCAGTGCTAGAACTAGCGGGGGGGCCTACGAGCAGTACTTC. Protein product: CSARTSGGAYEQYF.

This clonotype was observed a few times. The CDR3 DNA reads as TGTGCCAGCAGCTTAGGGCTCTCAGGGCAGAGAGAGACCCAGTACTTC. This gives the protein CASSLGLSGQRETQYF. The chain uses TRBV7-2 and TRBJ2-5, with D perhaps TRBD1 (5 bases). Trimming left V 1 base short and J 4 bases short, with 16 bases between. Germline CDR1 reads SGHTA; CDR2 reads FQGNSA. The CDR3 has 16 amino acids.

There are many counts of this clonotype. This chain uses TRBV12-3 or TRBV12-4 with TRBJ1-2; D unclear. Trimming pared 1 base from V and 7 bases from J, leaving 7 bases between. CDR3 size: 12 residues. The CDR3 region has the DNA TGTGCCAGCAGTTTAGACAAGTCTGGCTACACCTTC. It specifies CASSLDKSGYTF.

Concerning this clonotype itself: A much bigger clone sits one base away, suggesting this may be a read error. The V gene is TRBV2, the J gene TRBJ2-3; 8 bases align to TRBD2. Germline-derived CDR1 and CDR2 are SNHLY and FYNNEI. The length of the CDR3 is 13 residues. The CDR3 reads CTSSGLAADTQYF. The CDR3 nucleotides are TGTACCAGCAGTGGACTAGCAGCAGATACGCAGTATTTT.

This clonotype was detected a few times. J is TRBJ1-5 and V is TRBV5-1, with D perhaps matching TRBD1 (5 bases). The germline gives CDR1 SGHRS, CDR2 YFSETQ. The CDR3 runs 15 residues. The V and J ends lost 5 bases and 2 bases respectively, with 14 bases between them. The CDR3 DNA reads TGCGCCAGCAGTCCCGCCGGGGACCGCAATCAGCCCCAGCATTTT. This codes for CASSPAGDRNQPQHF.

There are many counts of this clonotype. The CDR3 sequence is CSGGTFASTDTQYF. DNA of the CDR3: TGCAGCGGCGGGACTTTCGCGAGCACAGATACGCAGTATTTT. This chain joins TRBV29-1 and TRBJ2-3; a possible D gene is TRBD2 (6 bases). Per germline, CDR1 SQVTM and CDR2 ANQGSEA. CDR3 length: 14 residues. Trimming removed 7 bases from V and 0 bases from J, with 14 bases in between.

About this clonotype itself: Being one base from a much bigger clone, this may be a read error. The CDR3 sequence is CACRTPGITEAFF. The CDR3, as DNA: TGTGCCTGCCGGACGCCTGGGATCACTGAAGCTTTCTTT. The chain combines TRBV30 with TRBJ1-1; D uncertain. V was cut by 6 bases and J by 4 bases, with 15 bases left in between. The CDR3 has 13 residues. Looked up from germline, CDR1 is GTSNPN and CDR2 is SVGIG (reference sequence).

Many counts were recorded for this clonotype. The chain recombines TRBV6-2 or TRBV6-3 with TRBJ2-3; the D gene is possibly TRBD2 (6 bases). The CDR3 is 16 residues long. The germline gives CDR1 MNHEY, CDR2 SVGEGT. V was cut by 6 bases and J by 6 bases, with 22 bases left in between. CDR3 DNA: TGTGCCAGCAGCTACGCACTAGCCCTAAAGAGGGATACGCAGTATTTT. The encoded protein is CASSYALALKRDTQYF.

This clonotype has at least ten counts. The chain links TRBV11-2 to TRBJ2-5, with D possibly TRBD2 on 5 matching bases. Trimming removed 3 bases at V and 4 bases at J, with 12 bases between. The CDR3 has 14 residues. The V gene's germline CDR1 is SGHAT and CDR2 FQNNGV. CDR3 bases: TGTGCCAGCAGCTTCCAGCGAGGGTCAGAGACCCAGTACTTC. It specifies CASSFQRGSETQYF.

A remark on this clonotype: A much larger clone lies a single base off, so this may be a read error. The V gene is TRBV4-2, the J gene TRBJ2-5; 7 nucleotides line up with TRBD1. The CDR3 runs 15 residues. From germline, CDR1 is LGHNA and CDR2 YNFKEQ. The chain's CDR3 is CASSHPGQYQETLYF. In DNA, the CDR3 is TGTGCCAGCAGCCACCCGGGACAGTATCAAGAGACCCTGTACTTC.

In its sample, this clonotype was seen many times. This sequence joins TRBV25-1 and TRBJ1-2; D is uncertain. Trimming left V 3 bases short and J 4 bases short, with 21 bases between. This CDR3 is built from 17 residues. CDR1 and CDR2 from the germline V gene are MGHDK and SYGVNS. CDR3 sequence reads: CASSDLGGPYTSYGYTF. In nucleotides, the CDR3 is TGTGCCAGCAGTGATCTTGGCGGACCCTATACCTCCTATGGCTACACCTTC.

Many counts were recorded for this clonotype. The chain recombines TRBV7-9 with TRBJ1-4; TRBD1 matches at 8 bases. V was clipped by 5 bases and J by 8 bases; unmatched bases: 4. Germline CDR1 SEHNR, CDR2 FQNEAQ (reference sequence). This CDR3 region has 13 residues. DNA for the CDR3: TGTGCCAGCAGCCAAAGGGACAGGGAAAAACTGTTTTTT. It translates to CASSQRDREKLFF.

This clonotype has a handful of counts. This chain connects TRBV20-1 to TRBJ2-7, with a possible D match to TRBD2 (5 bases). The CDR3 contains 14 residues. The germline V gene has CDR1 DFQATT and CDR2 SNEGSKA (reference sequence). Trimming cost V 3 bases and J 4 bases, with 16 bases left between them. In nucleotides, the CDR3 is TGCAGTGCTAGGGAGGATCCCTCCGGATACGAGCAGTACTTC. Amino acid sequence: CSAREDPSGYEQYF.

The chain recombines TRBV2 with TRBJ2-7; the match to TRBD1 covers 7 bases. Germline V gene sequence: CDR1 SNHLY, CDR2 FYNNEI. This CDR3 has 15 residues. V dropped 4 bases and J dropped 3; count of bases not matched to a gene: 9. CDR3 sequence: CASSVGTVANYEQYF. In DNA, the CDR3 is TGTGCCAGCAGTGTTGGGACAGTTGCGAACTACGAGCAGTACTTC.

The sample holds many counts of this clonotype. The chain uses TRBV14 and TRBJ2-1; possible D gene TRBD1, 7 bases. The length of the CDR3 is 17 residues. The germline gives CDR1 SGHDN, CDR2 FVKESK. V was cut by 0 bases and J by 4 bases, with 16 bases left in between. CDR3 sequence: CASSQDHPGGMYNEQFF. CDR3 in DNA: TGTGCCAGCAGCCAAGATCACCCAGGGGGGATGTACAATGAGCAGTTCTTC.

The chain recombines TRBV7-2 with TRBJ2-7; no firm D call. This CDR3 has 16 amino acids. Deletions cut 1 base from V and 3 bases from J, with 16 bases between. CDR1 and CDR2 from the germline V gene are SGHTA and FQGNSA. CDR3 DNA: TGTGCCAGCAGCTTAGTAAGTTCGGGCGGATTCTACGAGCAGTACTTC. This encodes CASSLVSSGGFYEQYF.

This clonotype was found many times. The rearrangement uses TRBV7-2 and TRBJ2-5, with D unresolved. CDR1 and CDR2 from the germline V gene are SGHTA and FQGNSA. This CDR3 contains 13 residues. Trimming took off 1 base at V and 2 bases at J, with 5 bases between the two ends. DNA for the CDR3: TGTGCCAGCAGCTTAGTTCTACAAGAGACCCAGTACTTC. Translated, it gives CASSLVLQETQYF.

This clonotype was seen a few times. The CDR3 loop reads CSVGLAGANTGELFF. As DNA, the CDR3 is TGCAGCGTTGGGCTAGCGGGGGCGAACACCGGGGAGCTGTTTTTT. The chain employs TRBV29-1 and TRBJ2-2, with 10 bases identical to TRBD2. The V and J ends lost 4 bases and 0 bases, in that order; junction bases with no gene match: 2. CDR3 size: 15 residues. CDR1 and CDR2 (germline): SQVTM, ANQGSEA.

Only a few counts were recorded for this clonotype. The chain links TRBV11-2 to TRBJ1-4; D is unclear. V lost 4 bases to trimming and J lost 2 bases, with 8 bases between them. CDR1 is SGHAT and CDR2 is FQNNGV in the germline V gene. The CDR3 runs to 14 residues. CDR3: CASSSTYTNEKLFF. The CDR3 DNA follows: TGTGCCAGCAGCTCGACCTACACTAATGAAAAACTGTTTTTT.

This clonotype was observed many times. CDR3 residues: CASRVEGGGYTF. CDR3 DNA: TGTGCCAGCAGGGTCGAAGGGGGCGGCTACACCTTC. The V and J genes are TRBV28 and TRBJ1-2; 7 nucleotides line up with TRBD1. CDR3 length equals 12 residues. The trim removed 6 bases at V and 8 bases at J, leaving 6 bases unmatched. The germline CDR1 and CDR2 sequences are MDHEN and SYDVKM.